This TCR beta chain is from a study of cytomegalovirus exposure and HLA in healthy donors. The CDR3 spans 14 residues. Germline CDR1 is GTSNPN and CDR2 is SVGIG (reference sequence). The primer mix had 60 Vbeta and 13 Jbeta primers. The data were produced by immunoSEQ multiplex PCR, yet TCRdb's version contains in-frame clones alone and is incomplete. This sample has approximately 120,000 clones; less than 85% occur once, and the top ten carry 20%. Remarks on this clone: What it binds is not known.

Study-wide findings and caveats: Immune exposure information comprised only CMV serostatus. In vitro confirmation showed three CMV-associated chains to be CMV antigen specific.

The sequenced material came from PBMCs. This chain connects TRBV30 to TRBJ2-5, with 12 positions matching TRBD2. The closer fit of TRBJ2-7 to the DNA end suggests the J call may be wrong. This TCR derives from a man aged 18 to 29 in good health and CMV-seropositive. Here the CDR3 reads CAWRLAGGPYEQYF. CDR3 coding DNA: TGTGCCTGGAGGCTAGCGGGGGGGCCCTACGAGCAGTACTTC.